The rows below give T cell receptor beta chains drawn from one sample of a study of cytomegalovirus exposure and HLA in healthy donors. Profiling relied on immunoSEQ multiplex PCR, and the TCRdb table lists in-frame clones only, not all of them. Altogether some 150,000 clones are present, around four fifths being singletons, with the ten largest covering roughly 10%. The sequencing sample was made of PBMCs. Receptors were obtained from a man aged 45-60 years in good health and CMV-seropositive. The CDR3 runs from the conserved cysteine through the conserved F or W. The order of the fields is V gene, clone size, J gene, D gene, CDR3 protein, CDR3 DNA. D genes are given only for firm matches. A clone size is listed for some rows: how often the clone was seen (once, few, many), or a class if it is expanded.

>TRBV7-3|-|TRBJ2-3|-
CASSLGQSTDTQYF
TGTGCCAGCAGCTTAGGCCAGAGCACAGATACGCAGTATTTT
>TRBV19|-|TRBJ2-7|TRBD2
CASSIRTSGQYEQYF
TGTGCCAGTAGTATCCGGACTAGCGGACAGTACGAGCAGTACTTC
>TRBV9|-|TRBJ1-2|-
CASSAVDRSNYGYTF
TGTGCCAGCAGCGCAGTGGACAGATCTAACTATGGCTACACCTTC
>TRBV7-3|-|TRBJ2-5|TRBD1
CASSPGQGFGETQYF
TGTGCCAGCAGCCCGGGACAGGGGTTCGGGGAGACCCAGTACTTC
>TRBV2|-|TRBJ1-5|-
CASSEQGGGGNQPQHF
TGTGCCAGCAGTGAACAGGGAGGAGGTGGCAATCAGCCCCAGCATTTT
>TRBV19|-|TRBJ2-1|TRBD2
CASSPRASGRASGSEQFF
TGTGCCAGTAGTCCCCGAGCTAGCGGGAGGGCCTCGGGGAGTGAGCAGTTCTTC
>TRBV2|-|TRBJ2-7|TRBD2
CASNLFGGLAGKIYEQYF
TGTGCCAGCAACCTTTTTGGGGGACTAGCGGGAAAAATTTACGAGCAGTACTTC
>TRBV5-1|once|TRBJ2-6|-
CASTPGAGGANVLTF
TGCGCCAGCACCCCAGGGGCTGGTGGGGCCAACGTCCTGACTTTC
>TRBV5-1|-|TRBJ2-2|-
CASSLQDTGELFF
TGCGCCAGCAGCTTACAAGACACCGGGGAGCTGTTTTTT
>TRBV13|-|TRBJ1-2|-
CASSWTVYGYTF
TGTGCCAGCAGCTGGACAGTCTATGGCTACACCTTC
>TRBV11-2|-|TRBJ2-5|-
CASSREQETQYF
TGTGCCAGCAGCCGCGAGCAAGAGACCCAGTACTTC
>TRBV6-1|few|TRBJ2-1|TRBD1
CASRGTVNEQFF
TGTGCCAGCAGAGGGACAGTTAATGAGCAGTTCTTC
>TRBV12-5|-|TRBJ2-7|TRBD1
CASGDDRGGSEQYF
TGTGCTAGTGGTGACGACAGGGGTGGCTCCGAGCAGTACTTC
>TRBV15|-|TRBJ2-7|TRBD1
CATSRETGGSEQYF
TGTGCCACCAGCAGAGAGACAGGGGGCAGCGAGCAGTACTTC
>TRBV28|-|TRBJ2-3|-
CASRGGPGTDTQYF
TGTGCCAGCAGGGGGGGGCCTGGCACAGATACGCAGTATTTT
>TRBV21-1|-|TRBJ1-1|-
CATTEGVGYTEAFF
TGTGCTACGACCGAAGGGGTAGGGTACACTGAAGCTTTCTTT
>TRBV19|-|TRBJ2-6|TRBD1
CASTETGTGGTGANVLTF
TGTGCCAGCACGGAAACCGGGACAGGGGGCACTGGGGCCAACGTCCTGACTTTC